This entry describes one T cell receptor (beta chain). This sample was included in a study of CD8 T cells in Susac syndrome. The germline V gene encodes CDR1 MNHEY and CDR2 SMNVEV (reference sequence). V was pared by 2 bases and J by 2 bases, with 7 bases between. The CDR3 extends over 13 amino acids. TEMRA cells were FACS-enriched, and CD8+ and CD4+ T cells were isolated negatively. With random hexamers, about 0.45 to 1 ug RNA was reverse transcribed. immunoSEQ multiplex PCR amplified TCR beta CDR3 across 54 Vbeta, 13 Jbeta. TCRdb reanalysed the immunoSEQ multiplex PCR reads using MiXCR and keeps one entry per CDR3 protein. The sample carries 25,000 to 30,000 distinct CDR3 sequences, 94% recorded once.

This sequence was found in a human donor in good health. The V call is TRBV27, the J call TRBJ2-7; the D is unclear. The sequencing sample was made of CD8+ T cells from PBMCs. The CDR3 DNA reads as TGTGCCAGCAGTTTACACAGCGCCTACGAGCAGTACTTC. It yields the protein CASSLHSAYEQYF.